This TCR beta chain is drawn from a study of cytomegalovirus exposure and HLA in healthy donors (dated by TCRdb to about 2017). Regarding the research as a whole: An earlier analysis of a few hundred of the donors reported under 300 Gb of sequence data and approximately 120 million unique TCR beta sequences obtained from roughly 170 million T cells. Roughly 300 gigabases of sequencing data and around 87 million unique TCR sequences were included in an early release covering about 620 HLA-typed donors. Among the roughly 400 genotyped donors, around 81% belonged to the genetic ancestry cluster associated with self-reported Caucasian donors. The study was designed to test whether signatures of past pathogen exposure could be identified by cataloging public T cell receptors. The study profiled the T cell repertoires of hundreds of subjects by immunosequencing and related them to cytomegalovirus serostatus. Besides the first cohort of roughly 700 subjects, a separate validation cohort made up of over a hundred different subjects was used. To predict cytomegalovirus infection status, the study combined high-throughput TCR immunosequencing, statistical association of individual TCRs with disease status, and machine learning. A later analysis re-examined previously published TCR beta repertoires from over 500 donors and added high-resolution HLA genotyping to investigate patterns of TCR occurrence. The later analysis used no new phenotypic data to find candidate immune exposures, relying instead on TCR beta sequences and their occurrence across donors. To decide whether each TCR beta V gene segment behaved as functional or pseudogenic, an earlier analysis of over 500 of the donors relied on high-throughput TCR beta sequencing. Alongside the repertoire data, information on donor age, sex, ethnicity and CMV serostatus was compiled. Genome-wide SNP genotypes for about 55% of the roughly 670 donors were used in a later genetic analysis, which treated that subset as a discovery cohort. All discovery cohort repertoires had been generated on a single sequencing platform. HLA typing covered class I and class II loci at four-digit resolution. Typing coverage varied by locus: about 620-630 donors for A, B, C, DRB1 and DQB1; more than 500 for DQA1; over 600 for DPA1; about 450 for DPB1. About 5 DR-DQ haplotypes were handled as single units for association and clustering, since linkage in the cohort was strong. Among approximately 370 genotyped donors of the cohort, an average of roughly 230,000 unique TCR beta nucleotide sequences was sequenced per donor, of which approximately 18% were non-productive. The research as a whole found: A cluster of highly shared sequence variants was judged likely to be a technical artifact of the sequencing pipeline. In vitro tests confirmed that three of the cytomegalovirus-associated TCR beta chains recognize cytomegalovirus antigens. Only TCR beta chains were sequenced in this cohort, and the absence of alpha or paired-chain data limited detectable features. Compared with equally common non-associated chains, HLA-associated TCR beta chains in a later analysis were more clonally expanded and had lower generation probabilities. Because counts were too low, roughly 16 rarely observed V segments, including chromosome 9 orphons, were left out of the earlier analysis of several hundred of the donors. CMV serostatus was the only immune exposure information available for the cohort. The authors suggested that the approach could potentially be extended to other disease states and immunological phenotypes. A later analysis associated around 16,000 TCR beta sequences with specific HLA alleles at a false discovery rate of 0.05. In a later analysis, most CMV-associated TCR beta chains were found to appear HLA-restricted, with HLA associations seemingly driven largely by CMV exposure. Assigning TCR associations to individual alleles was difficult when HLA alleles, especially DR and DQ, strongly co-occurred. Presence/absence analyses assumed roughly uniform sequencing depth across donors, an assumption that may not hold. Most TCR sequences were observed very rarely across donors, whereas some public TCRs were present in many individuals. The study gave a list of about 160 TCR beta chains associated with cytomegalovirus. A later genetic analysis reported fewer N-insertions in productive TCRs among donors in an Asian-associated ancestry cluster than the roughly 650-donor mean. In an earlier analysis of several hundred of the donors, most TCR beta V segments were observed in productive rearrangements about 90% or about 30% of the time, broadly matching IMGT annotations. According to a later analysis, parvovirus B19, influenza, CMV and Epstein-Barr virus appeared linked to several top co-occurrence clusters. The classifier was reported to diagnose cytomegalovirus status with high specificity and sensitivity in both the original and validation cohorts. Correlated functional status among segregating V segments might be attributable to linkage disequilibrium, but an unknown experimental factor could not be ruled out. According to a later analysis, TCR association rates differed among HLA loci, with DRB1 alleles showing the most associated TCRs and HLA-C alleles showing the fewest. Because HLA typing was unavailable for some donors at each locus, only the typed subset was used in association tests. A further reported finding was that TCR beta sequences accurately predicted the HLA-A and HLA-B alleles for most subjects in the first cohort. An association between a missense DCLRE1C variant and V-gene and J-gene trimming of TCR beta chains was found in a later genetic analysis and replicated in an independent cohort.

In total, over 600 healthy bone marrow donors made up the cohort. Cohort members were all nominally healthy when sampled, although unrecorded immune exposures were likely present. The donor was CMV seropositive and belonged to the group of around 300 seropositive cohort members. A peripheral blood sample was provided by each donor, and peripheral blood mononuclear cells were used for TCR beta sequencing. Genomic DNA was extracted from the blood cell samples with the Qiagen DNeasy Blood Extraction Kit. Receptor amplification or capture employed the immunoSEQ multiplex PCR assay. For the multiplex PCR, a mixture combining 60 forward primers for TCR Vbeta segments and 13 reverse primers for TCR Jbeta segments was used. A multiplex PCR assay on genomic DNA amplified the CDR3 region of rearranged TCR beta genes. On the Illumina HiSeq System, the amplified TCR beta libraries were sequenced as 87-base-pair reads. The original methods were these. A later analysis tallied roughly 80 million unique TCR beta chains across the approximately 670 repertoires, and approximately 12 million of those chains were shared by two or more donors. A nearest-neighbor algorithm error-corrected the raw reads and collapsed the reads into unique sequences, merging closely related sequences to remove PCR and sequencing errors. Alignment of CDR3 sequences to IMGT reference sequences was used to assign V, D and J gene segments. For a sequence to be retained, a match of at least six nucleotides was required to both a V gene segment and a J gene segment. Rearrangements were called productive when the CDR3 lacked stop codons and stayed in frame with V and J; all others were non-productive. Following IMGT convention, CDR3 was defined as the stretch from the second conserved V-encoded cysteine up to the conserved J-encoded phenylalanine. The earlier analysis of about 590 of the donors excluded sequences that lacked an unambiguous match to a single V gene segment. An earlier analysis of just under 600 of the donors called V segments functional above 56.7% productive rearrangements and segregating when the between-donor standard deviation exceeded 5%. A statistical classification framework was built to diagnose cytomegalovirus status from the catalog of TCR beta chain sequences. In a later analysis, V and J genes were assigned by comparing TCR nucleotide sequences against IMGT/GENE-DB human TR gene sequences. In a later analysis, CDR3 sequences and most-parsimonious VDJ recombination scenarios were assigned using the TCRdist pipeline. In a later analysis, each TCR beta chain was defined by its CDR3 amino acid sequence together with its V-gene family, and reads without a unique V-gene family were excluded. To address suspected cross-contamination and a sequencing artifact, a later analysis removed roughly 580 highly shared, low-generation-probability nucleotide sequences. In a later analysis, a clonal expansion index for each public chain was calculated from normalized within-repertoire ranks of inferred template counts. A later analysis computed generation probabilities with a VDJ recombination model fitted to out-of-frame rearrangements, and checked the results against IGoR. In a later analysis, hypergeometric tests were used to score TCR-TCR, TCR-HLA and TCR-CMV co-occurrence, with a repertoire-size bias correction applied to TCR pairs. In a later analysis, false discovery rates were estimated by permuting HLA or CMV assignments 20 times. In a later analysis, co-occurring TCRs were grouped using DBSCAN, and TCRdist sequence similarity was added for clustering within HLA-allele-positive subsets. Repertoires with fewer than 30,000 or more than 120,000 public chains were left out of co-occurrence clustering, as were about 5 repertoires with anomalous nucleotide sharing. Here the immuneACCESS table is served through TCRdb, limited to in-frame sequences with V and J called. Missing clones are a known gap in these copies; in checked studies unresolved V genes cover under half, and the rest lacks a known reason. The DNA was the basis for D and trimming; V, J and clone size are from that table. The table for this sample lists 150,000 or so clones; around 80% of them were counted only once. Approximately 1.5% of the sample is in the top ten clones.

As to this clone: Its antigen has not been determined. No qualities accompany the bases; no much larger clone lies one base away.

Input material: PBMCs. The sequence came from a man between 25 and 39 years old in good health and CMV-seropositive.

The sequence in DNA is TGTGCCAGCAGCTTAGCCCGACAGGGGGAGACCCAGTACTTC. This translates into CASSLARQGETQYF. The V and J segments used are TRBV7-7 and TRBJ2-5; a stretch of 8 junction bases matches TRBD1. Trimming removed 0 bases from V and 5 bases from J; the gene matches leave 2 bases unexplained. The CDR1 and CDR2 encoded by the germline V gene (reference sequence) are SSHAT and FNYEAQ. The CDR3 covers 14 residues, taking in both the cysteine and the phenylalanine. Kept here is only the CDR3 DNA, which spans 42 bases and is read in frame from base 1. Reference TRBV7-7 and TRBJ2-5 proteins supply the regions before and after the CDR3; the full variable domain is: GAGVSQSPRYKVTKRGQDVTLRCDPISSHATLYWYQQALGQGPEFLTYFNYEAQPDKSGLPSDRFSAERPEGSISTLTIQRTEQRDSAMYRCASSLARQGETQYFGPGTRLLVL.